What follows is one TCR beta chain and its context. This record comes from a study of blood T cell repertoires in COVID-19. About the study: The United States, Italy and Spain provided the acute and convalescent COVID-19 samples. PBMCs, B-cell-depleted T cells, or T cells were the source of the cDNA or gDNA that made up the material.

In the original processing: Reference gene primers were amplified, and this amplification served to estimate nucleated cell counts. Clones were read by immunoSEQ multiplex PCR, and TCRdb kept only the in-frame ones, dropping some. That table gives V, J and clone size, and the DNA gave D and trimming. The sample holds roughly 65,000 clones, about 85% seen once. Trimming shortened V by 5 bases and J by 10 bases, and 15 bases separated the two germline ends. This CDR3 is 12 amino acids long. The germline V gene encodes CDR1 SGHTA and CDR2 FQGNSA. Specimen: peripheral blood. The chain combines TRBV7-2 with TRBJ2-7; D perhaps matches TRBD2 (5 bases). This sequence originates from an elderly woman with active or convalescent COVID-19. The CDR3 loop reads CASSLNGGGQYF. CDR3 in DNA: TGTGCCAGCAGCCTTAACGGTGGAGGACAGTACTTC.